This T cell receptor beta chain stems from a study of T cell changes during pregnancy in multiple sclerosis. Data came from immunoSEQ multiplex PCR; TCRdb stores just in-frame clones and leaves some out. The sample shows approximately 65,000 clones, around 96% of them seen only once. The V end lost 3 bases, the J end lost 3 bases, and 15 bases lay between the germline ends. CDR1 and CDR2 (germline): MNHEY, SMNVEV (reference sequence). CDR3 length: 15 amino acids. The sequencing used CD8+ T cells from peripheral blood mononuclear cells, collected after pregnancy. The receptor was isolated from a female donor with multiple sclerosis, enrolled in a pregnancy study. The chain joins TRBV27 to TRBJ2-7; D might be TRBD1 (5 bases). CDR3 protein: CASSFGQGGLYEQYF. CDR3 nucleotides: TGTGCCAGCAGTTTCGGGCAGGGCGGCCTCTACGAGCAGTACTTC.